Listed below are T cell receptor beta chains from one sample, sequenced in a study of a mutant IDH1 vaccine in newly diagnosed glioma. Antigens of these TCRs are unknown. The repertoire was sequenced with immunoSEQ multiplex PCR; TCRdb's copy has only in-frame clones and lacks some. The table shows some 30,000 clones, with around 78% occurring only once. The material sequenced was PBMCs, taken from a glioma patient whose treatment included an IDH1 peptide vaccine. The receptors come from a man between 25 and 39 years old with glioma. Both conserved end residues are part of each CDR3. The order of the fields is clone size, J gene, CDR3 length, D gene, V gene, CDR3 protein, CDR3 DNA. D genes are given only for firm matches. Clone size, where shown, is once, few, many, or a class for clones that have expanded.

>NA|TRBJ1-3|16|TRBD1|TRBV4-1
CASSPSPGQLGNTIYF
TGCGCCAGCAGCCCCAGCCCGGGACAGCTAGGAAACACCATATATTTT
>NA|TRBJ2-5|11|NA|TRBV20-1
CSALIKETQYF
TGCAGTGCCCTCATTAAAGAGACCCAGTACTTC
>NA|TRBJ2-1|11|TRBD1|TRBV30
CAWQGAYEQFF
TGTGCCTGGCAGGGGGCCTATGAGCAGTTCTTC
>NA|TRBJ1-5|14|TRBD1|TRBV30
CAWQKGTVGQPQHF
TGTGCCTGGCAGAAAGGGACAGTAGGTCAGCCCCAGCATTTT
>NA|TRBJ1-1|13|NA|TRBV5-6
CASSTPGQQEAFF
TGTGCCAGCAGCACACCTGGACAGCAAGAAGCTTTCTTT
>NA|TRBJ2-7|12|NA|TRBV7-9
CASSVDRNEQYF
TGTGCCAGCAGCGTCGACCGGAACGAGCAGTACTTC
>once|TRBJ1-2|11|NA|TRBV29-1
CSVELNYGYTF
TGCAGCGTAGAATTGAACTATGGCTACACCTTC
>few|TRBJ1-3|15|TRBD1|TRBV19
CATGGQGASGNTIYF
TGTGCCACTGGGGGACAGGGGGCGTCCGGAAACACCATATATTTT
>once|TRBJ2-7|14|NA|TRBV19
CASRPAFGAYEQYF
TGTGCCAGTAGGCCGGCATTCGGGGCTTACGAGCAGTACTTC
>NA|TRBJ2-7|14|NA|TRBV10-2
CASSEFQGGDEQYF
TGCGCCAGCAGTGAGTTCCAGGGTGGCGACGAGCAGTACTTC
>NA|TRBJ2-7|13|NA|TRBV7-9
CASRPLLSYEQYF
TGTGCCAGCAGACCGCTCCTCTCCTACGAGCAGTACTTC
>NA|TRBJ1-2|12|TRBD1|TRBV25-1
CASSAPGQGYTF
TGTGCCAGCAGTGCCCCGGGACAGGGCTACACCTTC
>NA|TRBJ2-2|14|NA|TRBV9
CASRKGLDTGELFF
TGTGCCAGCAGAAAGGGGTTAGACACCGGGGAGCTGTTTTTT
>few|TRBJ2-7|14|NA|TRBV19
CASSIVTGQAEQYF
TGTGCCAGTAGTATAGTGACAGGCCAGGCGGAGCAGTACTTC